This TCR beta chain was profiled in a study of control samples from healthy donors and cancer patients. V gave up 5 bases and J gave up 3 bases, with 14 bases separating them. The germline CDR1 and CDR2 sequences are LNHDA and SQIVND (reference sequence). The CDR3 length is 15 residues. The table came from immunoSEQ multiplex PCR; TCRdb's copy has only in-frame clones and leaves some out. The table has 30,000 to 35,000 clones, roughly 94% seen once. This chain joins TRBV19 and TRBJ1-5, with no clear D. The sequenced sample was blood. The TCR sequence derives from a man aged 55 to 70 in good health. The CDR3 bases are TGTGCCAGTAGTCCCCGTGGAGGGTTCAATCAGCCCCAGCATTTT. Its translation is CASSPRGGFNQPQHF.